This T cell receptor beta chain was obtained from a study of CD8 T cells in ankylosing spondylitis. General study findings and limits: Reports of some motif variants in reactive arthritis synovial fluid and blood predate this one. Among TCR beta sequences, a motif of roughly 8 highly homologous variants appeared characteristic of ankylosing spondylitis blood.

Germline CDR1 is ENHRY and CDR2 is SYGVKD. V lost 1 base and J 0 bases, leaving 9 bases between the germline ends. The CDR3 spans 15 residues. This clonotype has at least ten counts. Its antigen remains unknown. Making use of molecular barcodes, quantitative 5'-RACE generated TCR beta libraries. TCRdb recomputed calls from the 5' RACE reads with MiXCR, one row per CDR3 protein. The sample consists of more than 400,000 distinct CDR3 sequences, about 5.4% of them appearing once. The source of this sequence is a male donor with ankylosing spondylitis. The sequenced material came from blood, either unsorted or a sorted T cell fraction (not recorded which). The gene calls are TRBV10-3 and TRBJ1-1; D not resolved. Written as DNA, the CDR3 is TGTGCCATCAGTGAGTTGGCAGCCTTGAACACTGAAGCTTTCTTT. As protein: CAISELAALNTEAFF.